A selection of T cell receptor beta chains follows, all from one sample in a study of cytomegalovirus exposure and HLA in healthy donors. This table comes from immunoSEQ multiplex PCR, and its TCRdb copy is limited to in-frame clones, with some not included. The sample has over 75,000 clones, 67% seen once; the top ten hold about 2%. Material for sequencing was PBMCs. The source is a man aged 30-40 years in good health and CMV-seronegative. Both conserved end residues are part of each CDR3. The order of the fields is J gene, V gene, CDR3 protein.

J: TRBJ2-2
V: TRBV5-4
CDR3: CASSLEEETGELFF

J: TRBJ1-5
V: TRBV9
CDR3: CASSARPDPLQGLCQPQHF

J: TRBJ2-3
V: TRBV18
CDR3: CASSPPRGGASTDTQYF

J: TRBJ1-5
V: TRBV4-3
CDR3: CASSRGRGQPQHF

J: TRBJ1-1
V: TRBV5-1
CDR3: CASSFTGEGTEAFF

J: TRBJ2-3
V: TRBV4-2
CDR3: CASSQTTGTSGEGTDTQYF

J: TRBJ1-3
V: TRBV14
CDR3: CASRIRGENTIYF

J: TRBJ1-2
V: TRBV28
CDR3: CATLRAPKSYGYTF

J: TRBJ2-3
V: TRBV4-3
CDR3: CASSQDRQRTDTQYF

J: TRBJ1-3
V: TRBV30
CDR3: CAWSPFGQLGNTIYF

J: TRBJ2-3
V: TRBV5-1
CDR3: CASSLGRQFTDTQYF

J: TRBJ2-5
V: TRBV30
CDR3: CAWTEGAGLKTQYF